This T cell receptor beta chain stems from a study of identical twins. Study-level results: Models came in too low on out-of-frame TCR alpha sharing in monozygotic twins.

In the case of this clonotype: Its specificity is unknown.

In TCRdb, the 5' RACE reads were re-called with MiXCR into one record per CDR3 protein. The data contain some 570,000 distinct CDR3 sequences, approximately 20% of them singletons. The CDR3 covers 15 residues. Germline V gene data show CDR1 as KGHSH and CDR2 as LQKENI. The V and J ends lost 4 bases and 6 bases, in that order; junction bases with no gene match: 9. The sample was also reused in another study, on yellow fever vaccine responses in identical twins.

The specimen was CD4+ T cells sorted from blood. V gene TRBV18 combines with J gene TRBJ2-1; 7 bases match TRBD2. This clonotype originated in a woman aged 18-29 years in good health. In DNA, the CDR3 is TGTGCCAGCTCACTCACTAGCGATCCCTCCAATGAGCAGTTCTTC. Its protein product is CASSLTSDPSNEQFF.